This entry is about one T cell receptor (beta chain). Its recognized antigen is unknown. Base qualities are missing; no much larger clone stands one base away. The source of the sample is a study of cytomegalovirus exposure and HLA in healthy donors (TCRdb year 2017). The study in broad terms: In an earlier analysis of several hundred of the donors, around 300 Gb of sequence data and 90 million to 120 million unique TCR beta sequences from about 179 million T cells were reported. An early release covering 550 to 700 HLA-typed donors comprised about 300 gigabases of sequencing data and about 90 million unique TCR sequences. Among the approximately 430 genotyped donors, approximately 81% belonged to the genetic ancestry cluster associated with self-reported Caucasian donors. The study aimed to test whether cataloging public T cell receptors could reveal signatures of past pathogen exposure. The T cell repertoires of about 700 subjects were profiled by immunosequencing and related to cytomegalovirus serostatus. A separate validation cohort of 100 to 150 different subjects was used in addition to the approximately 670-subject first cohort. To predict cytomegalovirus infection status, the study brought together high-throughput TCR immunosequencing, statistical association of individual TCRs with disease status, and machine learning. To study patterns of TCR occurrence, a later analysis re-analyzed previously published TCR beta repertoires from several hundred donors and added high-resolution HLA genotyping. In the later analysis, no new phenotypic data were used to find candidate immune exposures; instead, reliance was placed on TCR beta sequences and their occurrence across donors. An earlier analysis of more than 450 of the donors used high-throughput TCR beta sequencing to judge whether each TCR beta V gene segment behaved as functional or pseudogenic. Donor age, sex, ethnicity and CMV serostatus were compiled together with the repertoire data. Genome-wide SNP genotypes for about 55% of the roughly 670 donors were used in a later genetic analysis, which treated that subset as a discovery cohort. Every discovery cohort repertoire had been produced on one sequencing platform. HLA typing included class I and class II loci at four-digit resolution. The number of donors typed differed by locus, with roughly 629-640 for A, B, C, DRB1 and DQB1, approximately 500 for DQA1, some 570 for DPA1, and some 470 for DPB1. Because of strong linkage in the cohort, five DR-DQ haplotypes were treated as single units for association and clustering. Among roughly 370 genotyped donors of the cohort, an average of about 240,000 unique TCR beta nucleotide sequences were sequenced per donor, roughly 20% of them non-productive. Study-wide conclusions, independent of this receptor: A later genetic analysis associated a missense DCLRE1C variant with V-gene and J-gene trimming of TCR beta chains, and an independent cohort replicated the association. Strong co-occurrence of HLA alleles, especially DR and DQ, made assigning TCR associations to individual alleles difficult. A later analysis associated approximately 17,000 TCR beta sequences with specific HLA alleles at a false discovery rate of 0.05. Compared with the 666-donor mean, donors in an Asian-associated ancestry cluster had fewer N-insertions in productive TCRs, according to a later genetic analysis. A further reported finding was that TCR beta sequences accurately predicted the HLA-A and HLA-B alleles for most subjects in the first cohort. Some IMGT-functional V segments, including TRBV6-2 and TRBV6-3, could not be told apart with the 87-base-pair reads, so those segments were excluded. Only TCR beta chains were sequenced in this cohort, and the absence of alpha or paired-chain data limited detectable features. In a later analysis, most CMV-associated TCR beta chains were found to appear HLA-restricted, with HLA associations seemingly driven largely by CMV exposure. Cytomegalovirus status was reported to be diagnosed by the classifier with high specificity and sensitivity in both the original and validation cohorts. Compared with equally common non-associated chains, HLA-associated TCR beta chains in a later analysis were more clonally expanded and had lower generation probabilities. A later analysis found that TCR association rates varied across HLA loci, with DRB1 alleles showing the most associated TCRs and HLA-C alleles the fewest. Across donors, most TCR sequences were observed very rarely, whereas some public TCRs were present in many individuals. In vitro tests confirmed that three of the cytomegalovirus-associated TCR beta chains recognize cytomegalovirus antigens. For the cohort, immune exposure information was limited to CMV serostatus. According to the authors, the approach could potentially be generalized to other disease states and immunological phenotypes. In the study, some 160 TCR beta chains were listed as associated with cytomegalovirus. The earlier analysis of almost 600 of the donors excluded approximately 15 rarely observed V segments, including chromosome 9 orphons, because counts were too low. In an earlier analysis of approximately 590 of the donors, most TCR beta V segments were observed in productive rearrangements about 90% or about 30% of the time, broadly matching IMGT annotations. Sequencing depth was assumed to be roughly uniform across donors in the presence/absence analyses, though that assumption may not hold. A group of highly shared sequence variants was considered likely to be a technical artifact of the sequencing pipeline. HLA typing was unavailable for some donors at each locus, so association tests used only the typed subset. Correlated functional status among segregating V segments might reflect linkage disequilibrium, but an unknown experimental factor could not be ruled out. In a later analysis, several top co-occurrence clusters were reported to appear linked to parvovirus B19, influenza, CMV and Epstein-Barr virus.

Preparation of the library involved the immunoSEQ multiplex PCR assay. The multiplex PCR relied on a mix of 60 forward primers for TCR Vbeta segments and 13 reverse primers for TCR Jbeta segments. The CDR3 region of rearranged TCR beta genes was amplified from genomic DNA by a multiplex PCR assay. The amplified TCR beta libraries were sequenced on the Illumina HiSeq System as 87-base-pair reads. Concerning the study's data processing: A later analysis tallied 70 million to 100 million unique TCR beta chains across the 610 or so repertoires, and approximately 12 million of those chains were shared by two or more donors. To remove PCR and sequencing errors, raw reads were error-corrected and collapsed into unique sequences using a nearest-neighbor algorithm that merged closely related sequences. To assign V, D and J gene segments, CDR3 sequences were aligned to IMGT reference sequences. For a sequence to be retained, a match of at least six nucleotides was required to both a V gene segment and a J gene segment. Rearrangements were called productive when the CDR3 lacked stop codons and stayed in frame with V and J; all others were non-productive. Following IMGT convention, CDR3 was defined as the stretch from the second conserved V-encoded cysteine up to the conserved J-encoded phenylalanine. Sequences without an unambiguous match to a single V gene segment were excluded from the earlier analysis of several hundred of the donors. An earlier analysis of 500 to 600 of the donors classified V segments as functional when productive rearrangements were above 56.7% and as segregating when the standard deviation between donors was above 5%. A statistical classification framework was built to diagnose cytomegalovirus status from the catalog of TCR beta chain sequences. In a later analysis, V and J genes were assigned by comparing TCR nucleotide sequences against IMGT/GENE-DB human TR gene sequences. A later analysis assigned CDR3 sequences and most-parsimonious VDJ recombination scenarios with the TCRdist pipeline. A later analysis defined each TCR beta chain by its CDR3 amino acid sequence plus V-gene family, and excluded reads lacking a unique V-gene family. In a later analysis, 500 to 650 highly shared, low-generation-probability nucleotide sequences were removed to address suspected cross-contamination and a sequencing artifact. In a later analysis, a clonal expansion index was calculated for each public chain from normalized within-repertoire ranks of inferred template counts. Generation probabilities in a later analysis came from a VDJ recombination model fitted to out-of-frame rearrangements, and those results were checked against IGoR. In a later analysis, TCR-TCR, TCR-HLA and TCR-CMV co-occurrence was scored with hypergeometric tests, and a repertoire-size bias correction was applied to TCR pairs. To estimate false discovery rates, a later analysis permuted the HLA or CMV assignments 20 times. A later analysis grouped co-occurring TCRs with DBSCAN, adding TCRdist sequence similarity when clustering within HLA-allele-positive subsets. For co-occurrence clustering, repertoires with fewer than 30,000 or more than 120,000 public chains were excluded, along with roughly 5 repertoires with anomalous nucleotide sharing. TCRdb limited this immuneACCESS table to in-frame rearrangements with V and J called. A share of clones is missing; checked studies link under half to unresolved V genes, and the rest is unexplained. From that table come the V and J calls and clone size; the DNA was used to work out D and trimming. This sample is represented by under 150,000 clones; 65% to 80% of them were singletons. The top ten clones comprise under 2% of the sample.

The CDR3 runs 13 amino acids, cysteine and phenylalanine included. The sequence is cut down to CDR3 DNA, 39 bases in frame from base 1. Taken from the germline V gene (reference sequence), the CDR1 and CDR2 loops are SGHNT and YYREEE. For this chain, trimming is 2 bases at the V end and 6 bases at the J end, and the number of junction bases without a gene match is 1. The cohort consisted of 666 healthy bone marrow donors. At the time of sampling, all cohort members were nominally healthy, though unrecorded immune exposures were likely present. The donor tested CMV seronegative, placing the donor among the 300 to 450 seronegative members of the cohort. Every donor gave a peripheral blood sample, and the peripheral blood mononuclear cells from that sample were used for TCR beta sequencing. The Qiagen DNeasy Blood Extraction Kit was used to extract genomic DNA from the blood cell samples.

This sequence originates from a middle-aged woman in good health and CMV-seronegative. Sample: PBMCs. The chain was built from TRBV5-4 and TRBJ2-1; 8 middle bases align to TRBD2. CDR3 sequence: CASSFGTSNEQFF. The nucleotide sequence is given as TGTGCCAGCAGCTTCGGGACTAGCAATGAGCAGTTCTTC.